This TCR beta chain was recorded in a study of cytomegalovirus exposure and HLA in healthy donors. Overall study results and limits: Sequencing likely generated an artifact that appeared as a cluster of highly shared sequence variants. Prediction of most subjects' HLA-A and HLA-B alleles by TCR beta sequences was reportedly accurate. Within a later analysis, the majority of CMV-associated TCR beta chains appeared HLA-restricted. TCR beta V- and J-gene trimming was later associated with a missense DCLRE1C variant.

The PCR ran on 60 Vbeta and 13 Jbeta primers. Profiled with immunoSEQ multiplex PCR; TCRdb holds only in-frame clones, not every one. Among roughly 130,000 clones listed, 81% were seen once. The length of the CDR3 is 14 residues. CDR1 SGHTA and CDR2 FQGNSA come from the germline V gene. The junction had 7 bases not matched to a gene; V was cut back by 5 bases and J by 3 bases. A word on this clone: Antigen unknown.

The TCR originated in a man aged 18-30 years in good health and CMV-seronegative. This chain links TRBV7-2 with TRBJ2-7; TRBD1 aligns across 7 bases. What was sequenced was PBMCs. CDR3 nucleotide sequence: TGTGCCAGCAGCCTACGGACAGGCTTCTACGAGCAGTACTTC. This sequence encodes CASSLRTGFYEQYF.